These 24 T cell receptor beta chains were sequenced from one sample in a study of blood T cell repertoires in COVID-19 (dated by TCRdb to 2020 to 2021). Library preparation used the immunoSEQ multiplex PCR assay. TCRdb's version of the immuneACCESS table is confined to in-frame rearrangements and falls short of the full clone set. An unresolved V gene accounts for under half of the shortfall where checked; the remainder is of unknown origin. The sample table records over 90,000 clones; about four fifths of these occur just once. 4% to 6% of the sample rests with the top ten. Sequencing used peripheral blood. The receptors were gathered from a man at least 80 years old with COVID-19, enrolled during active disease.

Many counts were recorded for this clone. The chain joins TRBV7-3 to TRBJ2-1; 11 bases agree with TRBD2. The CDR3 sequence is 18 residues long. The V segment lost 0 bases and the J segment 9 bases; nucleotides outside the gene matches: 13. Germline V gene sequence: CDR1 SGHTA, CDR2 FQGTGA. CDR3 protein: CASSLTGTSGAREGEQFF. The DNA of the CDR3 is TGTGCCAGCAGCTTAACCGGGACTAGCGGAGCGCGCGAGGGTGAGCAGTTCTTC.

This clone turned up a few times. V and J are TRBV19 and TRBJ1-2; D is unresolved. This CDR3 has 15 amino acids. V lost 0 bases and J lost 4, with 12 bases in between. Germline V CDR1 and CDR2: LNHDA, SQIVND (reference sequence). The CDR3 loop reads CASSIDHSGIYGYTF. CDR3 coding DNA: TGTGCCAGTAGTATAGATCATTCGGGGATCTATGGCTACACCTTC.

The chain couples TRBV5-1 to TRBJ1-1, with 8 bases fitting TRBD1. Germline CDR1 SGHRS, CDR2 YFSETQ. V dropped 0 bases and J dropped 1; count of bases not matched to a gene: 2. CDR3 length equals 15 residues. CDR3 region: CASSLAGGKNTEAFF. CDR3 in DNA: TGCGCCAGCAGCTTGGCAGGGGGCAAGAACACTGAAGCTTTCTTT.

This chain connects TRBV24-1 to TRBJ2-3, with 7 bases matching TRBD1. Per the germline V gene, CDR1 is KGHDR and CDR2 is SFDVKD. The junction had 11 bases not matched to a gene; V was cut back by 4 bases and J by 11 bases. This CDR3 spans 14 amino acids. In DNA form, the CDR3 reads TGTGCCACCAGTGAACCGGGACAGCGTAGAATGCAGTATTTT. Protein sequence: CATSEPGQRRMQYF.

This clone was counted a few times. The J gene is TRBJ2-7, the V gene TRBV24-1, with D uncertain. V lost 3 bases and J lost 6, with 8 bases in between. Germline loops: CDR1 KGHDR, CDR2 SFDVKD. The CDR3 is 12 residues long. The CDR3 DNA reads TGTGCCACCAGTGATGCCTACTCCGAGCAGTACTTC. Encoded protein: CATSDAYSEQYF.

This chain joins TRBV12-3 or TRBV12-4 and TRBJ2-2; a possible D gene is TRBD2 (5 bases). Trimming pared 7 bases from V and 7 bases from J, leaving 7 bases between. The CDR3 length is 11 residues. CDR3 in amino acids: CASNGNGELFF. CDR3 in DNA: TGTGCCAGCAACGGGAACGGGGAGCTGTTTTTT.

The chain carries TRBV7-6 and TRBJ2-1; 11 positions match TRBD2. This CDR3 spans 16 amino acids. Germline trimming cut 4 bases from V and 6 bases from J; bases unmatched to any gene: 8. Germline CDR1 SGHVS, CDR2 FNYEAQ. This CDR3 is CASSYYLAGGTNEQFF. The CDR3 bases are TGTGCCAGCAGCTACTACTTAGCGGGGGGGACCAATGAGCAGTTCTTC. Filled out from reference TRBV7-6 and TRBJ2-1, the complete variable domain reads GAGVSQSPRYKVTKRGQDVALRCDPISGHVSLYWYRQALGQGPEFLTYFNYEAQQDKSGLPNDRFSAERPEGSISTLTIQRTEQRDSAMYRCASSYYLAGGTNEQFFGPGTRLTVL.

The J gene is TRBJ1-2, the V gene TRBV10-3; possibly TRBD1 for D (5 bases). The V end lost 0 bases, the J end lost 0 bases, and 8 bases lay between the germline ends. Germline values: CDR1 ENHRY, CDR2 SYGVKD. The CDR3 is 15 residues long. CDR3 DNA sequence: TGTGCCATCAGTGAGTCACAGGTAGCTAACTATGGCTACACCTTC. Translated: CAISESQVANYGYTF.

In its sample, this clone was seen once. The chain recombines TRBV29-1 with TRBJ2-4, with 7 bases aligning to TRBD2. Per germline, CDR1 SQVTM and CDR2 ANQGSEA. This CDR3 is built from 14 residues. V gave up 3 bases and J gave up 7 bases; unmatched junction bases: 9. The CDR3 nucleotides read TGCAGCGTTGAGGGGTCTCAGGGAGGGAACATTCAGTACTTC. Translation: CSVEGSQGGNIQYF.

This sequence joins TRBV29-1 and TRBJ1-1; D perhaps matches TRBD1 (5 bases). Germline V gives CDR1 SQVTM, CDR2 ANQGSEA. The CDR3 spans 15 residues. V gave up 3 bases and J gave up 8 bases, with 22 bases separating them. CDR3 coding DNA: TGCAGCGTTGATGAACTCGACAGAAGCGTGTCGGAAGCTTTCTTT. Encoded protein: CSVDELDRSVSEAFF.

J is TRBJ1-2 and V is TRBV19; tentatively, D is TRBD1 (6 bases). Germline lookup yields CDR1 LNHDA and CDR2 SQIVND (reference sequence). V lost 0 bases to trimming and J lost 4 bases, with 9 bases between them. CDR3 length: 14 amino acids. The chain's CDR3 is CASSIEGGLYGYTF. The CDR3 coding sequence is TGTGCCAGTAGTATAGAAGGGGGTCTCTATGGCTACACCTTC.

This clone was observed a single time. The V and J genes are TRBV28 and TRBJ1-1; no clear D. Trimming removed 5 bases from V and 4 bases from J, with 17 bases in between. The germline gives CDR1 MDHEN, CDR2 SYDVKM. The CDR3 sequence is 15 residues long. The CDR3 loop reads CASSPYSPSGTEAFF. The CDR3, as DNA: TGTGCCAGCAGTCCGTACAGTCCCAGCGGCACTGAAGCTTTCTTT.

The chain is built from TRBV19 and TRBJ1-5; no firm D call. Trimming removed 4 bases from V and 4 bases from J, with 11 bases in between. The CDR3 is made up of 14 amino acids. Germline V gene sequence: CDR1 LNHDA, CDR2 SQIVND (reference sequence). The CDR3 bases are TGTGCCAGTAGTACAGGTGACGCTAATCAGCCCCAGCATTTT. The encoded protein is CASSTGDANQPQHF.

In regard to this clone: One end of the junction is discordant with germline, which a read error may explain. The V call is TRBV10-2, the J call TRBJ2-7; 7 nucleotides agree with TRBD1. The germline V gene has CDR1 WSHSY and CDR2 SAAADI. The CDR3 is made up of 14 amino acids. This CDR3 is CTSSVTGASYEQYF. The CDR3 DNA reads as TGCACCAGCAGTGTTACAGGGGCCTCCTACGAGCAGTACTTC.

The chain uses TRBV18 and TRBJ2-7, with 11 bases that match TRBD1. The CDR3 is 16 residues long. From germline, CDR1 is KGHSH and CDR2 LQKENI. The J segment lost 0 bases and the V segment lost 3 bases, leaving 4 bases of the junction unmatched. CDR3 sequence reads: CASSPGQGVDSYEQYF. The DNA for the CDR3 is TGTGCCAGCTCACCGGGACAGGGGGTCGACTCCTACGAGCAGTACTTC.

The rearrangement joins TRBV7-6 to TRBJ1-6; weak D call: TRBD1 (5 bases). Germline assignment: CDR1 SGHVS and CDR2 FNYEAQ. This CDR3 comprises 16 residues. With 1 base removed from V and 9 bases from J, the gap between germline ends came to 16 bases. The CDR3 coding sequence is TGTGCCAGCAGCTTAGGGGCCAAGGGGATGGTTTCACCCCTCCACTTT. Translation gives CASSLGAKGMVSPLHF.

The rearrangement joins TRBV5-4 to TRBJ2-1; perhaps TRBD2 as D (7 bases). Trimming took 4 bases from V and 0 from J, leaving 17 bases between them. The germline gives CDR1 SGHNT, CDR2 YYREEE (reference sequence). There are 17 residues in the CDR3. CDR3 loop: CASSRGASGVSYNEQFF. The CDR3 bases are TGTGCCAGCAGCCGGGGGGCAAGCGGGGTCTCCTACAATGAGCAGTTCTTC. Drawing the rest from reference TRBV5-4 and TRBJ2-1, the complete variable domain is ETGVTQSPTHLIKTRGQQVTLRCSSQSGHNTVSWYQQALGQGPQFIFQYYREEENGRGNFPPRFSGLQFPNYSSELNVNALELDDSALYLCASSRGASGVSYNEQFFGPGTRLTVL.

The rearrangement links TRBV5-1 to TRBJ2-1, with 8 bases that match TRBD2. V lost 1 base, J lost 9 bases, and 12 bases stayed unmatched. In germline, CDR1 is SGHRS, CDR2 YFSETQ. The CDR3 runs 16 residues. CDR3 DNA: TGCGCCAGCAGCTTGAGACCCCCGGGGGGGCCAAGTGAGCAGTTCTTC. Its protein is CASSLRPPGGPSEQFF.

This chain connects TRBV29-1 to TRBJ1-2; TRBD1 agrees at 7 bases. Germline V gene data show CDR1 as SQVTM and CDR2 as ANQGSEA. The CDR3 length is 15 residues. Trimming removed 1 base from V and 4 bases from J; junction bases left unmatched: 9. Written as DNA, the CDR3 is TGCAGCGTTGAAGGGGGGTCGACAGGGAGCTATGGCTACACCTTC. This sequence encodes CSVEGGSTGSYGYTF. Full variable domain (rest looked up from reference TRBV29-1 and TRBJ1-2): SAVISQKPSRDICQRGTSLTIQCQVDSQVTMMFWYRQQPGQSLTLIATANQGSEATYESGFVIDKFPISRPNLTFSTLTVSNMSPEDSSIYLCSVEGGSTGSYGYTFGSGTRLTVV.

This clone was counted a single time. The rearrangement links TRBV18 to TRBJ1-3, with a possible D match to TRBD1 (5 bases). Germline assignment: CDR1 KGHSH and CDR2 LQKENI. The CDR3 is 15 residues long. Trimming took off 4 bases at V and 0 bases at J, with 10 bases between the two ends. In nucleotides, the CDR3 is TGTGCCAGCTCACTAAAACAGGACTCTGGAAACACCATATATTTT. Protein sequence: CASSLKQDSGNTIYF.

The chain joins TRBV2 to TRBJ1-4; 7 bases line up with TRBD1. Germline assignment: CDR1 SNHLY and CDR2 FYNNEI. J gave up 7 bases and V 4 bases, and 9 bases lay outside the gene matches. This CDR3 is built from 15 residues. The CDR3 region is CASSGRGQGSEKLFF. The CDR3 nucleotides read TGTGCCAGCAGTGGAAGGGGGCAGGGGAGTGAAAAACTGTTTTTT.

The chain carries TRBV18 and TRBJ1-4; 7 bases fit TRBD1. The CDR3 contains 15 residues. The germline gives CDR1 KGHSH, CDR2 LQKENI. V was clipped by 1 base and J by 4 bases; unmatched bases: 3. CDR3 DNA: TGTGCCAGCTCACCACAGACAGGGCGTAATGAAAAACTGTTTTTT. Translation gives CASSPQTGRNEKLFF. The full variable domain, with the rest looked up from reference TRBV18 and TRBJ1-4, is NAGVMQNPRHLVRRRGQEARLRCSPMKGHSHVYWYRQLPEEGLKFMVYLQKENIIDESGMPKERFSAEFPKEGPSILRIQQVVRGDSAAYFCASSPQTGRNEKLFFGSGTQLSVL.

This chain uses TRBV18 with TRBJ1-2; 9 bases match TRBD1. Germline trimming cut 3 bases from V and 10 bases from J; bases unmatched to any gene: 6. The CDR3 has 13 residues. Per the germline V gene, CDR1 is KGHSH and CDR2 is LQKENI. CDR3 residues: CASSPGDREAYTF. CDR3 nucleotide sequence: TGTGCCAGCTCACCCGGGGACAGGGAGGCCTACACCTTC. Full variable domain (outside the CDR3, taken from reference TRBV18 and TRBJ1-2): NAGVMQNPRHLVRRRGQEARLRCSPMKGHSHVYWYRQLPEEGLKFMVYLQKENIIDESGMPKERFSAEFPKEGPSILRIQQVVRGDSAAYFCASSPGDREAYTFGSGTRLTVV.

The sample holds many counts of this clone. The chain employs TRBV3-1 (or the pseudogene TRBV3-2) and TRBJ2-7, with 13 bases fitting TRBD2. The trim removed 0 bases at V and 3 bases at J, leaving 14 bases unmatched. The CDR3 spans 20 residues. Germline V lookup: CDR1 LGHDT, CDR2 YNNKEL (reference sequence). The CDR3 nucleotides are TGTGCCAGCAGCCAAGAGGGGGGGCGACGGACTAGCGGGAGTCTCTACGAGCAGTACTTC. It encodes CASSQEGGRRTSGSLYEQYF.